This T cell receptor (beta chain) appears in the sequencing data of a study of graft-versus-host responses after intestinal transplantation. Study-wide context: Uniformly, recipients were administered anti-thymocyte globulin induction with subsequent tacrolimus and steroids for about 3 years.

Assay used: immunoSEQ multiplex PCR; TCRdb lists only in-frame clones, some missing. The sample lists tens of thousands of clones, over 75% occurring once. Germline V lookup: CDR1 SGHDT, CDR2 YYEEEE. V lost 3 bases and J lost 4; bases outside the gene matches: 11. This CDR3 region has 17 residues. Study conclusions and caveats: Early HvG declines after transplant were associated with peak circulating GvH clone levels. Detection of GvH clones occurred in recipient marrow, and some had their first appearance in ileum or blood.

As concerns this clone: No antigen is known for it.

The chain employs TRBV5-6 and TRBJ1-4; 8 positions match TRBD1. The sequencing here drew on unstimulated CD8+ T cells sorted from spleen or lymph node cells, taken before intestinal transplant. The TCR comes from a human donor who received an intestinal transplant. The CDR3, as DNA: TGTGCCAGCAGCTCGACAGGGGCGGGCCCCGTTAATGAAAAACTGTTTTTT. The encoded protein is CASSSTGAGPVNEKLFF.